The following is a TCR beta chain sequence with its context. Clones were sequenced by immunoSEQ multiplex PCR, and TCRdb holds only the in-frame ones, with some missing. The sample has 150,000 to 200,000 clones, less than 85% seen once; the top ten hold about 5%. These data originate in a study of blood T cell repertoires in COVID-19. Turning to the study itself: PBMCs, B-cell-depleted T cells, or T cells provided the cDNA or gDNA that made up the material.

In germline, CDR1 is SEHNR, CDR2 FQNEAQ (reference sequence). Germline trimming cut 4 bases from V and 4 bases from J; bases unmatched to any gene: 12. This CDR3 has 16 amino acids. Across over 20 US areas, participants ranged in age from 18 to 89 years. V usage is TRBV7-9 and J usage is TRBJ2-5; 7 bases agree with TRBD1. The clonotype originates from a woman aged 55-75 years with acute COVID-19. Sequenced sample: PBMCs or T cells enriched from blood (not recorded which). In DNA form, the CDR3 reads TGTGCCAGCAGCTGGGGAAGGGGCACAGGGGCAGAGACCCAGTACTTC. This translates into CASSWGRGTGAETQYF.